This TCR beta chain stems from a study of early T cells in non-severe SARS-CoV-2 infection. Study-level background: Chains from this unsorted whole-blood bulk RNA could not be paired.

This clonotype was recorded a few times. One entry per CDR3 protein results from TCRdb running MiXCR on the 5' RACE reads. Altogether roughly 47,000 distinct CDR3 sequences are present, 23% being singletons, with the ten largest covering just over 4.5%. Sequenced material: whole blood, taken at baseline. This clonotype was obtained from an adult who was a healthcare worker with PCR-confirmed SARS-CoV-2 infection or an uninfected control (not recorded which).

In DNA, the CDR3 is TGCGCCAGCAGCACCGGGGCTAGCACCGGGGAGCTGTTTTTT. It encodes CASSTGASTGELFF. The chain carries TRBV5-1 and TRBJ2-2; the D gene could be TRBD1 or TRBD2 (5 bases each). V was clipped by 4 bases and J by 4 bases, with 11 bases between them. The germline V gene encodes CDR1 SGHRS and CDR2 YFSETQ. CDR3 length: 14 residues.